This TCR beta chain was profiled in a study of spatial heterogeneity in lung cancer (dated by TCRdb to about 2019). In the study overall: More beta-chain than alpha-chain transcripts were consistently detected, likely reflecting higher beta-chain transcript abundance. TCR transcript counts in tumor regions correlated strongly with a T cell transcriptional module score from matched bulk RNA-seq. In the raw uncorrected reads, each unique combination of TCR and UMI appeared more than ten times on average. In non-small cell lung cancer, the study made a quantitative comparison of TCR alpha and beta repertoires among multiple tumor regions, matched nontumor lung and blood. The study linked features of the TCR repertoire to counts of nonsynonymous mutations, which were determined by whole-exome sequencing of tumor tissue. Both alpha and beta chains were TCR-sequenced in samples taken at surgery, namely 220 tumor regions, around 70 matched nontumor lung samples and approximately 51 PBMC samples.

What the research found in general, with its limitations: Counts of ubiquitous and regional expanded TCRs correlated with counts of ubiquitous and regional nonsynonymous mutations, respectively. Confirming at a functional level the hypothesis that regional TCRs recognize regional mutations was considered to require additional single-cell paired TCR alpha and beta sequencing. TCR-seq coverage of tumor T cells was estimated to be only 6% to 7.5% for alpha chains and about 12% for beta chains. The tumor nonsynonymous mutation count correlated with the number of expanded alpha and beta TCRs within the tumor.

According to the germline V gene, CDR1 reads SGHRS and CDR2 reads YFSETQ. From the cysteine up to the phenylalanine, the CDR3 has a length of 16 residues. Kept here is only the CDR3 DNA, which spans 48 bases and is read in frame from base 1. V gives up 2 bases and J gives up 2 bases, and the segment between their germline ends measures 16 bases. This clonotype was seen many times. This receptor's antigen is unknown. No base quality values were provided; no much bigger clone lies one nucleotide off. The library was generated by 5' RACE. For sequencing, a NextSeq 500 was employed. To allow correction of PCR and sequencing errors, the TCR library protocol tagged every TCR cDNA molecule with a unique molecular identifier. On the study's bioinformatics: Decombinator tools were used for TCR identification, UMI-based error correction and CDR3 extraction. Expanded TCRs were defined as those above a frequency of 2 per 1,000, corresponding to the top 1% of the tumor frequency distribution. Expanded tumor TCRs statistically deemed absent (corrected P<0.05) from at least one tumor region were classed as regional, and all other expanded tumor TCRs were classed as ubiquitous. Renyi diversity was calculated using the R vegan package after each repertoire was subsampled 100 times to 5,000 TCRs. CDR3 similarity networks were constructed using string-kernel similarity of amino acid triplets, with links drawn between CDR3s whose pairwise similarity was above 0.82. The raw public data were reprocessed by TCRdb itself: fastp quality trimming at Q25, MiXCR clonotype calling, in-frame beta chains only. Rows are unified per CDR3 protein, each entry keeping the most common DNA and genes. TCRdb, not the authors, supplied the V and J calls. Counted in this sample were 14,000 or so distinct CDR3 sequences; about 4.4% of them appeared once. Jointly, the top ten make up about 17% of the sample.

Per the publication, the time point label means: sample taken at primary tumor resection. Donors were around 71 patients with early-stage, untreated non-small cell lung cancer from the lung TRACERx cohort. For TCR sequencing, whole RNA was extracted from tumor and nontumor lung tissue, or from cryopreserved PBMC samples, and no cell sorting was done. A patient was chosen for TCR sequencing only when enough RNA was available from at least two tumor regions. Before being selected, tumor and adjacent nontumor lung specimens were reviewed by a lung pathologist. Rearrangement joined TRBV5-1 to TRBJ2-5; D gene: possibly TRBD2, on 6 matching bases. The specimen comprised lung tumor tissue, sampled at surgery. The receptor's source is a female donor with early-stage non-small cell lung cancer. The CDR3 region reads CASSFNLGGWQETQYF. The nucleotide sequence is TGCGCCAGCAGCTTTAATCTCGGAGGGTGGCAAGAGACCCAGTACTTC. Reference TRBV5-1 and TRBJ2-5 genes cover what lies past the CDR3, so the full variable domain is KAGVTQTPRYLIKTRGQQVTLSCSPISGHRSVSWYQQTPGQGLQFLFEYFSETQRNKGNFPGRFSGRQFSNSRSEMNVSTLELGDSALYLCASSFNLGGWQETQYFGPGTRLLVL.